These T cell receptor beta chains were read from a single sample in a study of molecular identifiers for immune sequencing clone quantification. A single record per CDR3 protein comes from TCRdb applying MiXCR to the PCR reads. The sample holds just under 650,000 distinct CDR3 sequences, less than 20% seen once. The specimen sequenced was naive CD8+ T cells from blood, with Jurkat cell RNA spiked in. These receptors were collected from a human donor in good health. Some libraries in this study had Jurkat cell RNA spiked in. Both conserved end residues are part of each CDR3. D genes are given only for firm matches. Rows give clone size only sometimes, using once, few, many, or a class for an expanded clone.

j_call: TRBJ1-1; cdr3_length: 13; v_call: TRBV5-1; clone_size: many; d_call: -; cdr3_nt: TGCGCCAGCAGCTCGCGTGTTAACACTGAAGCTTTCTTT; cdr3_aa: CASSSRVNTEAFF
j_call: TRBJ1-5; cdr3_length: 15; v_call: TRBV28; clone_size: -; d_call: -; cdr3_nt: TGTGCCAGCAGTTGGGGGCCCACTCGCAATCAGCCCCAGCATTTT; cdr3_aa: CASSWGPTRNQPQHF
j_call: TRBJ2-7; cdr3_length: 15; v_call: TRBV19; clone_size: -; d_call: TRBD2; cdr3_nt: TGTGCCAGTAGTATAACTAGCGGGGGGGCAGCCGAGCAGTACTTC; cdr3_aa: CASSITSGGAAEQYF
j_call: TRBJ1-1; cdr3_length: 13; v_call: TRBV19; clone_size: many; d_call: -; cdr3_nt: TGTGCCAGTAGTATGCAAGTGTACACTGAAGCTTTCTTT; cdr3_aa: CASSMQVYTEAFF
j_call: TRBJ2-3; cdr3_length: 14; v_call: TRBV6-2/TRBV6-3; clone_size: many; d_call: TRBD2; cdr3_nt: TGTGCCAGCAGTTTTCTAGCGGGAAGAGATACGCAGTATTTT; cdr3_aa: CASSFLAGRDTQYF
j_call: TRBJ2-7; cdr3_length: 12; v_call: TRBV27; clone_size: -; d_call: -; cdr3_nt: TGTGCCAGCTGGGGGACAACCTACGAGCAGTACTTC; cdr3_aa: CASWGTTYEQYF
j_call: TRBJ2-3; cdr3_length: 15; v_call: TRBV6-1; clone_size: many; d_call: TRBD2; cdr3_nt: TGTGCCAGCAGTGCCGTTCCGGGACTAGCGGATACGCAGTATTTT; cdr3_aa: CASSAVPGLADTQYF
j_call: TRBJ2-3; cdr3_length: 13; v_call: TRBV20-1; clone_size: many; d_call: TRBD2; cdr3_nt: TGCAGTGCTAGAGTGGGTAGCGGGTATACGCAGTATTTT; cdr3_aa: CSARVGSGYTQYF
j_call: TRBJ1-1; cdr3_length: 14; v_call: TRBV28; clone_size: many; d_call: -; cdr3_nt: TGTGCCAGCAGCCGTGACAGGCCACACACTGAAGCTTTCTTT; cdr3_aa: CASSRDRPHTEAFF
j_call: TRBJ2-2; cdr3_length: 16; v_call: TRBV19; clone_size: once; d_call: TRBD2; cdr3_nt: TGTGCCAGTAGTGGCGGGGGCGGGAGGGAGACCGGGGAGCTGTTTTTT; cdr3_aa: CASSGGGGRETGELFF
j_call: TRBJ2-1; cdr3_length: 13; v_call: TRBV7-6; clone_size: few; d_call: TRBD2; cdr3_nt: TGTGTCAGCAGCAGCGGGGACTACAATGAGCAGTTCTTC; cdr3_aa: CVSSSGDYNEQFF
j_call: TRBJ2-5; cdr3_length: 14; v_call: TRBV6-6; clone_size: -; d_call: TRBD2; cdr3_nt: TGTGCCAGCCTAGCGGGGGGGCAGGGGGAGACCCAGTACTTC; cdr3_aa: CASLAGGQGETQYF
j_call: TRBJ2-7; cdr3_length: 13; v_call: TRBV6-2/TRBV6-3; clone_size: -; d_call: -; cdr3_nt: TGTGCCAGCAGTTGGGGATCCTTCTACGAGCAGTACTTC; cdr3_aa: CASSWGSFYEQYF
j_call: TRBJ1-4; cdr3_length: 13; v_call: TRBV7-8; clone_size: many; d_call: -; cdr3_nt: TGTGCCAGCAGCTTAGAGAGGGGTGAAAAACTGTTTTTT; cdr3_aa: CASSLERGEKLFF
j_call: TRBJ2-3; cdr3_length: 13; v_call: TRBV5-1; clone_size: many; d_call: -; cdr3_nt: TGCGCCAGCAGCTGGGTGGGGCCAGATACGCAGTATTTT; cdr3_aa: CASSWVGPDTQYF
j_call: TRBJ2-3; cdr3_length: 16; v_call: TRBV15; clone_size: many; d_call: -; cdr3_nt: TGTGCCACCAGCAGAGATAACCTAGGGGAACCAGATACGCAGTATTTT; cdr3_aa: CATSRDNLGEPDTQYF
j_call: TRBJ2-7; cdr3_length: 13; v_call: TRBV6-5; clone_size: many; d_call: -; cdr3_nt: TGTGCCAGCAGTCACCAAAGCTCCTACGAGCAGTACTTC; cdr3_aa: CASSHQSSYEQYF
j_call: TRBJ2-7; cdr3_length: 13; v_call: TRBV4-1; clone_size: many; d_call: -; cdr3_nt: TGCGCCAGCAGCCAAGATAGAGGGGAGGAGCAGTACTTC; cdr3_aa: CASSQDRGEEQYF
j_call: TRBJ1-5; cdr3_length: 15; v_call: TRBV28; clone_size: many; d_call: -; cdr3_nt: TGTGCCAGCAGTTCTGAAAGCGTCGGCAATCAGCCCCAGCATTTT; cdr3_aa: CASSSESVGNQPQHF
j_call: TRBJ2-2; cdr3_length: 15; v_call: TRBV12-3/TRBV12-4; clone_size: -; d_call: TRBD2; cdr3_nt: TGTGCCGGCAGTTACACTAGCGGGGGTAGCGGGGAGCTGTTTTTT; cdr3_aa: CAGSYTSGGSGELFF
j_call: TRBJ2-7; cdr3_length: 13; v_call: TRBV27; clone_size: many; d_call: -; cdr3_nt: TGTGCCAGCAGTTTGTTTCTTGCTTCCGAGCAGTACTTC; cdr3_aa: CASSLFLASEQYF
j_call: TRBJ1-5; cdr3_length: 14; v_call: TRBV5-1; clone_size: few; d_call: -; cdr3_nt: TGCGCCAGCAGCTTGTGGGGGGCTGATCAGCCCCAGCATTTT; cdr3_aa: CASSLWGADQPQHF
j_call: TRBJ2-3; cdr3_length: 11; v_call: TRBV12-3/TRBV12-4; clone_size: many; d_call: -; cdr3_nt: TGTGCCAGCATCAAGACAGATACGCAGTATTTT; cdr3_aa: CASIKTDTQYF
j_call: TRBJ2-3; cdr3_length: 14; v_call: TRBV11-3; clone_size: many; d_call: -; cdr3_nt: TGTGCCAGCAGCCCCCAGGGCCTAGCAGATACGCAGTATTTT; cdr3_aa: CASSPQGLADTQYF
j_call: TRBJ1-1; cdr3_length: 15; v_call: TRBV20-1; clone_size: many; d_call: -; cdr3_nt: TGCAGTGCACTTCTCCTTTCCCTCTCGACCACTGAAGCTTTCTTT; cdr3_aa: CSALLLSLSTTEAFF
j_call: TRBJ2-7; cdr3_length: 13; v_call: TRBV6-5; clone_size: many; d_call: -; cdr3_nt: TGTGCCAGCAGTACTCCCGGGGTGGGGGAGCAGTACTTC; cdr3_aa: CASSTPGVGEQYF
j_call: TRBJ1-1; cdr3_length: 14; v_call: TRBV27; clone_size: -; d_call: -; cdr3_nt: TGTGCCAGCAGTTGGGAGGGATCAGTAACTGAAGTTTTCTTT; cdr3_aa: CASSWEGSVTEVFF
j_call: TRBJ2-7; cdr3_length: 14; v_call: TRBV4-1; clone_size: many; d_call: TRBD1; cdr3_nt: TGCGCCAGCAGCCACGGACAGGGGAGGGACGAGCAGTACTTC; cdr3_aa: CASSHGQGRDEQYF
j_call: TRBJ2-7; cdr3_length: 15; v_call: TRBV4-3; clone_size: -; d_call: TRBD2; cdr3_nt: TGCGCCAGCAGCCAAGGCGGGGGGCGGCTCTACGAGCAGTACTTC; cdr3_aa: CASSQGGGRLYEQYF
j_call: TRBJ2-1; cdr3_length: 12; v_call: TRBV19; clone_size: many; d_call: -; cdr3_nt: TGTGCCAGTTCTACATCCTACAATGAGCAGTTCTTC; cdr3_aa: CASSTSYNEQFF